The 21 T cell receptor beta chains below come from one sample, sequenced in a study of early T cells in non-severe SARS-CoV-2 infection. MiXCR, applied by TCRdb to the 5' RACE reads, yields one record per CDR3 protein. The sample includes about 49,000 distinct CDR3 sequences, 4% to 5% of them seen just once. What was sequenced was whole blood. These receptors originate from an adult who was a healthcare worker with PCR-confirmed SARS-CoV-2 infection or an uninfected control (not recorded which).

Many counts were recorded for this clonotype. The chain employs TRBV6-1 and TRBJ2-3; possibly TRBD2 for D (6 bases). The CDR3 sequence is 17 residues long. Germline V lookup: CDR1 MNHNS, CDR2 SASEGT. V gave up 5 bases and J gave up 0 bases, with 18 bases separating them. As DNA, the CDR3 is TGTGCCAGCAGTCCATACCATTATAGCGGAAGCACAGATACGCAGTATTTT. This sequence encodes CASSPYHYSGSTDTQYF.

This clonotype was recorded a few times. The rearrangement uses TRBV6-2 or TRBV6-3 and TRBJ1-1; TRBD1 agrees at 9 bases. Looked up from germline, CDR1 is MNHEY and CDR2 is SVGEGT. This CDR3 region has 17 residues. Unmatched junction bases numbered 12, after V lost 7 bases and J lost 0 bases. The CDR3 here is CASIGFGTGYMNTEAFF. Here the CDR3 DNA reads TGTGCCAGCATCGGGTTCGGGACAGGGTATATGAACACTGAAGCTTTCTTT.

This clonotype has at least ten counts. The CDR3 loop is CASSSQGEKTQYF. The CDR3 DNA reads as TGCGCCAGCAGCTCACAGGGGGAGAAGACCCAGTACTTC. This chain connects TRBV5-1 to TRBJ2-5; 8 bases map to TRBD1. Per the germline V gene, CDR1 is SGHRS and CDR2 is YFSETQ. The CDR3 runs to 13 residues. The V segment lost 3 bases and the J segment 6 bases; nucleotides outside the gene matches: 4.

This clonotype was seen repeatedly, ten times or more. The J gene is TRBJ2-7, the V gene TRBV19; D possibly corresponds to TRBD1 (5 bases). CDR3 length: 14 residues. Germline V gene data show CDR1 as LNHDA and CDR2 as SQIVND (reference sequence). Trimming pared 3 bases from V and 0 bases from J, leaving 9 bases between. The CDR3 bases are TGTGCCAGTAGTATTTCAGGGTACTCCTACGAGCAGTACTTC. This gives the protein CASSISGYSYEQYF.

This clonotype occurred once. Here the CDR3 DNA reads TGTGCCAGCAGTTTAGCGCTTCCTAGCGGCGACAATGAGCAGTTCTTC. Its translation is CASSLALPSGDNEQFF. J is TRBJ2-1 and V is TRBV12-3 or TRBV12-4; 7 bases map to TRBD2. After removal of 0 bases from V and 5 bases from J, the junction contained 7 bases not matched to a gene. This CDR3 has 16 residues.

This clonotype was seen ten or more times. The chain joins TRBV3-1 to TRBJ1-1, with 9 bases aligning to TRBD1. This CDR3 is 15 amino acids long. Unmatched junction bases numbered 6, after V lost 3 bases and J lost 4 bases. Germline CDR1 and CDR2: LGHDT and YNNKEL (reference sequence). CDR3 residues: CASSQGQGPGTEAFF. CDR3 nucleotides: TGTGCCAGCAGCCAGGGACAGGGCCCGGGCACTGAAGCTTTCTTT.

This clonotype was observed a handful of times. V is TRBV6-5 and J is TRBJ2-1; D is unresolved. Trimming removed 6 bases at V and 7 bases at J, with 7 bases between. CDR3 length equals 11 residues. Germline V lookup: CDR1 MNHEY, CDR2 SVGAGI. The CDR3 loop reads CASRSLNEQFF. DNA for the CDR3: TGTGCCAGCAGGTCGCTGAATGAGCAGTTCTTC.

In its sample, this clonotype was seen many times. The V gene is TRBV20-1, the J gene TRBJ2-7, with D hard to call. V was pared by 0 bases and J by 3 bases, with 15 bases between. The CDR3 extends over 15 amino acids. Germline V gene data show CDR1 as DFQATT and CDR2 as SNEGSKA (reference sequence). The CDR3, as DNA: TGCAGTGCTAGAGATTTTGTTAGATCGGGCTACGAGCAGTACTTC. Its protein is CSARDFVRSGYEQYF.

This clonotype has a handful of counts. The chain links TRBV6-2 or TRBV6-3 to TRBJ1-4; maybe TRBD1 (6 bases). The CDR3 sequence is 17 residues long. Germline assignment: CDR1 MNHEY and CDR2 SVGEGT. V was clipped by 5 bases and J by 8 bases, with 24 bases between them. In nucleotides, the CDR3 is TGTGCCAGCAGTCCCGCTCGGACAGTTAAGGCAGGCGAAAAACTGTTTTTT. Amino acid sequence: CASSPARTVKAGEKLFF.

In its sample, this clonotype was seen a few times. The chain recombines TRBV30 with TRBJ1-2, with 10 bases lining up with TRBD1. CDR3 length: 16 amino acids. Trimming cost V 0 bases and J 5 bases; bases outside gene matches: 9. CDR1 is GTSNPN, CDR2 SVGIG, per germline (reference sequence). This CDR3 reads CAWSVPGQGLKYGYTF. As DNA, the CDR3 is TGTGCCTGGAGTGTCCCGGGACAGGGGCTTAAGTATGGCTACACCTTC.

This clonotype was detected ten times or more. This chain links TRBV6-2 or TRBV6-3 with TRBJ2-3; either TRBD1 or TRBD2 may supply D (5 bases each). The germline CDR1 and CDR2 sequences are MNHEY and SVGEGT. The germline V and J ends were trimmed by 5 bases and 5 bases, with 11 bases remaining between them. This CDR3 comprises 13 residues. The CDR3 protein is CASSTGPRDTQYF. The DNA for the CDR3 is TGTGCCAGCAGTACGGGACCCAGAGATACGCAGTATTTT.

This clonotype was recorded many times. This sequence joins TRBV20-1 and TRBJ2-6; perhaps TRBD1 as D (6 bases). This CDR3 has 14 amino acids. Germline V gene sequence: CDR1 DFQATT, CDR2 SNEGSKA (reference sequence). V was shortened by 4 bases and J by 2 bases, with 9 bases between the two germline ends. The CDR3 loop reads CSAKQGTGANVLTF. In DNA, the CDR3 is TGCAGTGCTAAACAGGGTACTGGGGCCAACGTCCTGACTTTC.

This clonotype was observed many times. The rearrangement links TRBV10-3 to TRBJ1-1; D is perhaps TRBD1 (5 bases). V lost 7 bases and J lost 1, with 16 bases in between. The CDR3 totals 15 residues. CDR1 ENHRY and CDR2 SYGVKD come from the germline V gene. The CDR3 DNA reads as TGTGCCATCACCCAAGGTGGGGCCCCGAACACTGAAGCTTTCTTT. Its protein is CAITQGGAPNTEAFF.

Ten or more counts support this clonotype. The genes are TRBV2 and TRBJ2-5, with D tentatively TRBD1 (6 bases). The CDR3 consists of 13 residues. The V end was cut by 5 bases, the J end by 1 base, with 8 bases between. Germline V gives CDR1 SNHLY, CDR2 FYNNEI. In DNA, the CDR3 is TGTGCCAGCAGTCAGGACAGCCAAGAGACCCAGTACTTC. This gives the protein CASSQDSQETQYF.

Many counts were recorded for this clonotype. The chain joins TRBV30 to TRBJ2-7, with D possibly matching TRBD1 (6 bases). Trimming shortened V by 3 bases and J by 2 bases, and 11 bases separated the two germline ends. Germline V lookup: CDR1 GTSNPN, CDR2 SVGIG (reference sequence). This CDR3 region has 13 residues. The CDR3 region is CAWRSGETYEQYF. CDR3 in DNA: TGTGCCTGGAGGTCAGGGGAAACCTACGAGCAGTACTTC.

This clonotype was observed at least ten times. This chain links TRBV20-1 with TRBJ1-1; D ambiguous. CDR1 and CDR2 (germline): DFQATT, SNEGSKA (reference sequence). Trimming took 0 bases from V and 1 from J, leaving 6 bases between them. This CDR3 has 13 residues. The CDR3 coding sequence is TGCAGTGCTAGAGATGCCGGGAACACTGAAGCTTTCTTT. This sequence encodes CSARDAGNTEAFF.

This clonotype has at least ten counts. The chain links TRBV27 to TRBJ1-2; D is unclear. This CDR3 comprises 13 residues. Germline V lookup: CDR1 MNHEY, CDR2 SMNVEV (reference sequence). The germline V and J ends were trimmed by 6 bases and 4 bases, with 12 bases remaining between them. The CDR3 here is CASSTFPGYGYTF. The CDR3 DNA follows: TGTGCCAGCAGCACCTTTCCAGGCTATGGCTACACCTTC.

The J gene is TRBJ2-7, the V gene TRBV9; D remains ambiguous. Germline V lookup: CDR1 SGDLS, CDR2 YYNGEE. V lost 0 bases to trimming and J lost 2 bases, with 9 bases between them. The CDR3 covers 14 residues. CDR3 region: CASSVVDGAYEQYF. The CDR3 nucleotides read TGTGCCAGCAGCGTAGTCGATGGGGCCTACGAGCAGTACTTC.

The chain joins TRBV7-6 to TRBJ2-5; 7 bases match TRBD1. The CDR3 covers 14 residues. Germline V CDR1 and CDR2: SGHVS, FNYEAQ. V shed 1 base and J 7 bases; nucleotides not matched to a gene: 6. CDR3 region: CASSLGDSHGTQYF. The CDR3 DNA reads as TGTGCCAGCAGCTTAGGGGACAGCCATGGGACCCAGTACTTC.

This clonotype was seen many times. The CDR3 spells CSARRDPNTEAFF. CDR3 nucleotides: TGCAGTGCTAGACGGGACCCGAACACTGAAGCTTTCTTT. The chain has TRBV20-1 and TRBJ1-1, with D possibly matching TRBD1 (5 bases). This CDR3 spans 13 amino acids. V was cut by 2 bases and J by 1 base, with 8 bases left in between. Germline assignment: CDR1 DFQATT and CDR2 SNEGSKA (reference sequence).

The chain combines TRBV7-9 with TRBJ1-1; 11 nucleotides line up with TRBD1. The CDR3 spans 17 residues. V lost 5 bases and J lost 2; bases outside the gene matches: 10. Germline CDR1 and CDR2: SEHNR and FQNEAQ (reference sequence). The CDR3: CASSPTGQGAANTEAFF. The CDR3 DNA reads TGTGCCAGCAGCCCGACCGGACAGGGGGCGGCCAACACTGAAGCTTTCTTT.